This TCR beta chain derives from a study of blood T cell repertoires in COVID-19. The table came from immunoSEQ multiplex PCR; TCRdb's copy has only in-frame clones and leaves some out. The sample contains 170,000 or so clones, 85% to 95% of which appear only once. V lost 0 bases, J lost 1 base, and 8 bases lay in between. Germline V lookup: CDR1 SGHRS, CDR2 YFSETQ. CDR3 length: 15 amino acids. Only a few counts were recorded for this clone. The clonotype comes from a man in his forties or fifties with acute or convalescent COVID-19. Sample: peripheral blood. The V gene is TRBV5-1, the J gene TRBJ2-1, with D possibly being TRBD1 (6 bases). The CDR3 region has the DNA TGCGCCAGCAGCTTGGGGGACACATCCTACAATGAGCAGTTCTTC. Translation: CASSLGDTSYNEQFF.